One sample yielded the 7 T cell receptor beta chains listed below, sequenced in a study of identical twins. TCRdb passed the 5' RACE reads through MiXCR, listing each CDR3 protein once. The profile shows 1.5 million to 2 million distinct CDR3 sequences, less than 40% of them singletons. The source material was cord blood. Every receptor here comes from a newborn girl in good health.

The chain uses TRBV6-5 and TRBJ2-7; 7 bases align to TRBD2. The CDR3 length is 15 residues. The junction had 4 bases not matched to a gene; V was cut back by 2 bases and J by 0 bases. Germline values: CDR1 MNHEY, CDR2 SVGAGI. The CDR3 DNA sequence: TGTGCCAGCAGTTACGGCGGGAGCTTCTCCTACGAGCAGTACTTC. This codes for CASSYGGSFSYEQYF.

This clonotype occurred a few times. The V and J genes are TRBV10-3 and TRBJ2-1; D unclear. Trimming removed 0 bases from V and 0 bases from J, with 6 bases in between. Germline loops: CDR1 ENHRY, CDR2 SYGVKD. This CDR3 is built from 15 residues. The CDR3, as DNA: TGTGCCATCAGTGAGTCCCAGATCTCCTACAATGAGCAGTTCTTC. The encoded protein is CAISESQISYNEQFF.

A few counts support this clonotype. The V gene is TRBV5-1, the J gene TRBJ2-7, with D perhaps matching TRBD2 (5 bases). The CDR3 totals 15 residues. Germline CDR1 SGHRS, CDR2 YFSETQ. Trimming removed 3 bases at V and 4 bases at J, with 17 bases between. This CDR3 reads CASSSPPLRGYEQYF. The CDR3 bases are TGCGCCAGCAGCTCCCCACCTCTAAGAGGGTACGAGCAGTACTTC. The complete variable domain, with remaining parts taken from reference TRBV5-1 and TRBJ2-7, reads KAGVTQTPRYLIKTRGQQVTLSCSPISGHRSVSWYQQTPGQGLQFLFEYFSETQRNKGNFPGRFSGRQFSNSRSEMNVSTLELGDSALYLCASSSPPLRGYEQYFGPGTRLTVT.

The chain carries TRBV7-2 and TRBJ1-1; TRBD1 is a possible D gene (5 bases). The ends were cut back, 2 bases at V and 2 bases at J, with 12 bases in the middle. Germline loops: CDR1 SGHTA, CDR2 FQGNSA. There are 15 residues in the CDR3. The CDR3 DNA reads as TGTGCCAGCAGCTTAACGGGGACCTCAAACACTGAAGCTTTCTTT. This encodes CASSLTGTSNTEAFF.

This clonotype was observed many times. This sequence joins TRBV29-1 and TRBJ2-5, with TRBD2 identical over 7 bases. With 7 bases clipped from V and 1 base from J, the junction kept 3 bases outside the gene matches. The CDR3 sequence is 12 residues long. Per germline, CDR1 SQVTM and CDR2 ANQGSEA. The CDR3 protein is CSGRGVQETQYF. The CDR3 DNA reads as TGCAGCGGACGGGGGGTCCAAGAGACCCAGTACTTC. Full variable domain (rest looked up from reference TRBV29-1 and TRBJ2-5): SAVISQKPSRDICQRGTSLTIQCQVDSQVTMMFWYRQQPGQSLTLIATANQGSEATYESGFVIDKFPISRPNLTFSTLTVSNMSPEDSSIYLCSGRGVQETQYFGPGTRLLVL.

The V call is TRBV3-1, the J call TRBJ2-4; tentative D call: TRBD2 (5 bases). V was cut by 1 base and J by 13 bases, with 23 bases left in between. This CDR3 is 16 amino acids long. Germline V gene data show CDR1 as LGHDT and CDR2 as YNNKEL (reference sequence). CDR3 DNA sequence: TGTGCCAGCAGCCAAGGTCCCCCGCTAGCCAAAAACGTCCAGTACTTC. Encoded protein: CASSQGPPLAKNVQYF.

The chain uses TRBV5-1 and TRBJ1-1, with TRBD1 identical over 7 bases. Germline CDR1 reads SGHRS; CDR2 reads YFSETQ. Trimming at V came to 4 bases and at J to 5 bases, leaving 11 bases not matched to a gene. The CDR3 runs 15 residues. The CDR3 sequence: CASSKQGMEGTEAFF. In DNA form, the CDR3 reads TGCGCCAGCAGCAAACAGGGGATGGAGGGGACTGAAGCTTTCTTT.